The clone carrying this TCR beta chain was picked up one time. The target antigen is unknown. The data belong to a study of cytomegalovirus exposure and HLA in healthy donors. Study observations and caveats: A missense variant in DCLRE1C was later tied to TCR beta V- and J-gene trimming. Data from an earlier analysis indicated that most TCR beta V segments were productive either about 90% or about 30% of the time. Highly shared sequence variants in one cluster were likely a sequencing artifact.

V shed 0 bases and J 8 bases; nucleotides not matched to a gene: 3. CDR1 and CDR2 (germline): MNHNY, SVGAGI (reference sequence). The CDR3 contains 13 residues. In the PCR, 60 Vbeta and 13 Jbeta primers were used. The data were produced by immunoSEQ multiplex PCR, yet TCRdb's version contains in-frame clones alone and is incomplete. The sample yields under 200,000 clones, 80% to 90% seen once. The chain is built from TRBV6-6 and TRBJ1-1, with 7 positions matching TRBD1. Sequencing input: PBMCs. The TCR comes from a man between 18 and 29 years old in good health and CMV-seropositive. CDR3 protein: CASSYSVTGEAFF. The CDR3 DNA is TGTGCCAGCAGTTACTCTGTGACAGGGGAAGCTTTCTTT.